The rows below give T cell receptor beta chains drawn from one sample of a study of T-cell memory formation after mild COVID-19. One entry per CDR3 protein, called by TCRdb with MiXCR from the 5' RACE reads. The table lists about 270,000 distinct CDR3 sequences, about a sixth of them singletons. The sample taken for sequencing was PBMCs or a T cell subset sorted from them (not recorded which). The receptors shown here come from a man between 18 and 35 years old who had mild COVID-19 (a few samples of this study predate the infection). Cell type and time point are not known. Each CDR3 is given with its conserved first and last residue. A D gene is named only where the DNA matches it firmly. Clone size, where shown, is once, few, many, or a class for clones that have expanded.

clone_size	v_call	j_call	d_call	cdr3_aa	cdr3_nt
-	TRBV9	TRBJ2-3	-	CASSVVSGDTQYF	TGTGCCAGCAGCGTAGTCTCGGGCGATACGCAGTATTTT
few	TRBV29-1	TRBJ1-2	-	CSVDRGGGYTF	TGCAGCGTTGACAGGGGTGGAGGCTACACCTTC
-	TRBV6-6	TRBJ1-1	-	CASSYWASNTEAFF	TGTGCCAGCAGTTACTGGGCATCGAACACTGAAGCTTTCTTT
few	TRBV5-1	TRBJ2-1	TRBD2	CASSALTSGGAREQFF	TGCGCCAGCAGCGCACTCACTAGCGGGGGGGCCCGTGAGCAGTTCTTC
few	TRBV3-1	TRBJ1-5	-	CASSQGGGTPQHF	TGTGCCAGCAGCCAAGGAGGGGGTACGCCCCAGCATTTT
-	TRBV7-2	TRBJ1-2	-	CASSLVAGPEGGYTF	TGTGCCAGCAGCTTAGTGGCGGGCCCCGAGGGAGGCTACACCTTC
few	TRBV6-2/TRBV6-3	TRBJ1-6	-	CASSYVGSNSPLHF	TGTGCCAGCAGTTACGTGGGCAGCAATTCACCCCTCCACTTT
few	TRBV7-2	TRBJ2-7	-	CASSTDVDARTPYEQYF	TGTGCCAGCAGCACAGATGTGGACGCTAGGACCCCCTACGAGCAGTACTTC
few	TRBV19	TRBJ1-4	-	CASNSWAANEKLFF	TGTGCCAGTAATTCGTGGGCGGCTAATGAAAAACTGTTTTTT
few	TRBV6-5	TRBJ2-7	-	CASSKTGTAAYEQYF	TGTGCCAGCAGTAAGACCGGGACCGCCGCCTACGAGCAGTACTTC
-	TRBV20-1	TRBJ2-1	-	CSAIRGFSYNEQFF	TGCAGTGCCATAAGGGGGTTTTCCTACAATGAGCAGTTCTTC
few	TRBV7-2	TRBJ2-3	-	CASSLYPTDTQYF	TGTGCCAGCAGTTTATACCCCACAGATACGCAGTATTTT
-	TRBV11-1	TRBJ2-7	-	CASSLSPGLEEQYF	TGTGCCAGCAGCTTAAGTCCGGGACTCGAGGAGCAGTACTTC
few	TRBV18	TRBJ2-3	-	CASSPPGGDTQYF	TGTGCCAGCTCACCACCCGGAGGGGATACGCAGTATTTT
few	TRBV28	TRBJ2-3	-	CASSSQGAGGTDTQYF	TGTGCCAGCAGTTCCCAGGGAGCGGGTGGCACAGATACGCAGTATTTT
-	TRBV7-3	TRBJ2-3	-	CASSLNGGRGDTQYF	TGTGCCAGCAGCTTAAACGGGGGCCGAGGAGATACGCAGTATTTT
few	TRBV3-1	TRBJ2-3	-	CASSQEFSGTQYF	TGTGCCAGCAGCCAAGAGTTCTCCGGTACGCAGTATTTT